Shown below are 23 T cell receptor beta chains from a single sample sequenced in a study of blood T cell repertoires in COVID-19 (dated by TCRdb to about 2020). The library was generated by the immunoSEQ multiplex PCR assay. Imported from immuneACCESS, the table was reduced by TCRdb to in-frame sequences with V and J called. These copies leave out some clones; in studies compared against another copy, an unresolved V gene accounts for under half, and the cause of the remainder is not known. The sample contains some 150,000 clones, more than 85% of them found a single time. Jointly, the top ten make up around 5% of the sample. The sequenced sample consisted of peripheral blood. These receptor sequences come from a human donor in a cohort sampled during active COVID-19.

V usage is TRBV27 and J usage is TRBJ2-1; perhaps TRBD2 as D (5 bases). V lost 6 bases to trimming and J lost 15 bases, with 21 bases between them. The CDR3 consists of 13 residues. The germline CDR1 and CDR2 sequences are MNHEY and SMNVEV (reference sequence). CDR3 in amino acids: CASSHGPSSEGFF. As DNA, the CDR3 is TGTGCCAGCAGCCACGGGCCTTCCTCCGAGGGGTTCTTC.

The CDR3, as DNA: TGTGCCAGCAGCCCCACGGGGGGGAGGGTCGGTCAGCCCCAGCATTTT. Amino acids: CASSPTGGRVGQPQHF. The V gene is TRBV27, the J gene TRBJ1-5; D perhaps matches TRBD1 (5 bases). Germline V gene lookup returns CDR1 MNHEY and CDR2 SMNVEV (reference sequence). Trimming took 6 bases from V and 6 from J, leaving 21 bases between them. The length of the CDR3 is 16 residues.

The V and J genes are TRBV2 and TRBJ1-4; D may be TRBD1 (5 bases). V lost 2 bases and J lost 5, with 12 bases in between. The CDR3 contains 15 residues. CDR1 SNHLY and CDR2 FYNNEI come from the germline V gene. The CDR3 region has the DNA TGTGCCAGCAGTGAAACGGCGGGGACGAATGAAAAACTGTTTTTT. Amino acids: CASSETAGTNEKLFF.

The V gene is TRBV28, the J gene TRBJ1-5, with TRBD1 matching 10 bases. The CDR3 is 14 residues long. From germline, CDR1 is MDHEN and CDR2 SYDVKM. V gave up 5 bases and J gave up 8 bases; unmatched junction bases: 6. For the CDR3, the DNA is TGTGCCAGCAGTCTAGGACAGGGGGAAAAGCCCCAGCATTTT. As protein: CASSLGQGEKPQHF.

V is TRBV30 and J is TRBJ2-2; D remains unclear. Germline CDR1 and CDR2: GTSNPN and SVGIG (reference sequence). The CDR3 length is 12 residues. V lost 4 bases and J lost 7, with 10 bases in between. This chain's CDR3 is CAWTTYGGELFF. For the CDR3, the DNA is TGTGCCTGGACTACGTATGGCGGGGAGCTGTTTTTT.

The rearrangement joins TRBV6-5 to TRBJ2-1; 10 bases agree with TRBD2. Germline trimming cut 6 bases from V and 3 bases from J; bases unmatched to any gene: 5. This CDR3 region has 15 residues. CDR1 and CDR2 from the germline V gene are MNHEY and SVGAGI. In nucleotides, the CDR3 is TGTGCCAGCAGGATTGAGCGGGGGGGCTACAATGAGCAGTTCTTC. Protein product: CASRIERGGYNEQFF.

In the case of this clone: At one of its ends the junction is not consistent with the germline gene, which may arise from a read error. This rearrangement joins TRBV19 to TRBJ2-5, with D perhaps TRBD1 (5 bases). The germline V gene encodes CDR1 LNHDA and CDR2 SQIVND (reference sequence). The CDR3 totals 15 residues. The CDR3 nucleotides read TGTGCCAGTAGGATAGGACATCCCAACCAAGAGACCCAGTACTTC. This translates into CASRIGHPNQETQYF.

The J gene is TRBJ2-1, the V gene TRBV28; no reliable D call. Germline V gene data show CDR1 as MDHEN and CDR2 as SYDVKM. The CDR3 loop spans 15 amino acids. Trimming took off 1 base at V and 6 bases at J, with 13 bases between the two ends. The CDR3 DNA reads TGTGCCAGCAGTTTATTCGGTCTCTTACTCAATGAGCAGTTCTTC. The encoded protein is CASSLFGLLLNEQFF. Supplemented by reference TRBV28 and TRBJ2-1, the full variable domain reads DVKVTQSSRYLVKRTGEKVFLECVQDMDHENMFWYRQDPGLGLRLIYFSYDVKMKEKGDIPEGYSVSREKKERFSLILESASTNQTSMYLCASSLFGLLLNEQFFGPGTRLTVL.

The genes are TRBV4-1 and TRBJ2-2; TRBD1 aligns across 7 bases. CDR1 MGHRA and CDR2 YSYEKL come from the germline V gene. There are 16 residues in the CDR3. With V trimmed by 1 base and J by 4 bases, 6 bases remained unmatched. The CDR3 loop reads CASSQGSGQSTGELFF. The CDR3 DNA reads as TGCGCCAGCAGCCAAGGGTCGGGACAGTCCACCGGGGAGCTGTTTTTT.

This clone is a singleton in its sample. The chain uses TRBV11-2 and TRBJ1-1; D gene unclear. Trimming stripped 3 bases from V and 3 bases from J, with 14 bases between. The CDR3 spans 15 residues. Germline CDR1 and CDR2: SGHAT and FQNNGV. CDR3 nucleotide sequence: TGTGCCAGCAGCTTGGGAGGGTTCTGGGACACTGAAGCTTTCTTT. Its translation is CASSLGGFWDTEAFF.

The chain carries TRBV21-1 and TRBJ1-5. TRBV21-1 corresponds to a pseudogene. This CDR3 has 16 amino acids. Written as DNA, the CDR3 is TGTGCCAGCAGCTTAGTCCAGGGACTTAGCAATCAGCCCCAGCATTTT. Translated, it gives CASSLVQGLSNQPQHF.

The CDR3 DNA reads as TGTGCCAGCAGCCCACATAGGACTGCAACGGGTGAAAAACTGTTTTTT. Encoded protein: CASSPHRTATGEKLFF. This chain joins TRBV7-9 and TRBJ1-4; no clear D. The CDR3 totals 16 residues. The V gene's germline CDR1 is SEHNR and CDR2 FQNEAQ (reference sequence). Trimming removed 5 bases at V and 7 bases at J, with 20 bases between.

The J gene is TRBJ2-6, the V gene TRBV27; D is uncertain. CDR1 is MNHEY, CDR2 SMNVEV, per germline (reference sequence). Trimming took 5 bases from V and 0 from J, leaving 5 bases between them. The CDR3 is 14 amino acids. The CDR3 sequence is CASSPRSGANVLTF. The CDR3, as DNA: TGTGCCAGCAGTCCCCGCTCTGGGGCCAACGTCCTGACTTTC. Supplemented by reference TRBV27 and TRBJ2-6, the full variable domain reads EAQVTQNPRYLITVTGKKLTVTCSQNMNHEYMSWYRQDPGLGLRQIYYSMNVEVTDKGDVPEGYKVSRKEKRNFPLILESPSPNQTSLYFCASSPRSGANVLTFGAGSRLTVL.

The table lists this clone with a count of one. This chain joins TRBV7-9 and TRBJ2-5; unclear D gene. V was pared by 5 bases and J by 3 bases, with 7 bases between. The CDR3 contains 12 residues. The germline V gene encodes CDR1 SEHNR and CDR2 FQNEAQ (reference sequence). Here the CDR3 DNA reads TGTGCCAGCAGCGCTGAGGAAGAGACCCAGTACTTC. This gives the protein CASSAEEETQYF.

Concerning this clone itself: Distinct nucleotide sequences in the sample also encode this CDR3. The rearrangement links TRBV5-1 to TRBJ2-2; no clear D. The CDR3 has 15 amino acids. Germline V gene data show CDR1 as SGHRS and CDR2 as YFSETQ. V dropped 3 bases and J dropped 1 base, with 10 bases sitting between them. DNA for the CDR3: TGCGCCAGCAGCTCTACCTCTGGGAACACCGGGGAGCTGTTTTTT. Translating gives CASSSTSGNTGELFF.

V is TRBV7-9 and J is TRBJ2-2, with a possible D match to TRBD1 (5 bases). The CDR3 covers 15 residues. Looked up from germline, CDR1 is SEHNR and CDR2 is FQNEAQ (reference sequence). Trimming took 3 bases from V and 6 from J, leaving 14 bases between them. CDR3 in amino acids: CASSLEGARSGELFF. The CDR3 bases are TGTGCCAGCAGCTTGGAAGGGGCGAGGTCCGGGGAGCTGTTTTTT. Combining the CDR3 with reference TRBV7-9 and TRBJ2-2 gives the whole variable domain DTGVSQNPRHKITKRGQNVTFRCDPISEHNRLYWYRQTLGQGPEFLTYFQNEAQLEKSRLLSDRFSAERPKGSFSTLEIQRTEQGDSAMYLCASSLEGARSGELFFGEGSRLTVL.

This clone has just one count. CDR3 sequence reads: CASRNRVGVQFF. DNA of the CDR3: TGTGCCAGCAGGAACCGCGTAGGGGTGCAGTTCTTC. V usage is TRBV28 and J usage is TRBJ2-1; D may be TRBD1 (5 bases). CDR3 size: 12 residues. Germline lookup yields CDR1 MDHEN and CDR2 SYDVKM. V lost 6 bases, J lost 12 bases, and 15 bases lay in between.

The J gene is TRBJ1-2, the V gene TRBV9; D uncertain. Germline V gives CDR1 SGDLS, CDR2 YYNGEE. The CDR3 is 14 amino acids. V lost 0 bases and J lost 4, with 10 bases in between. For the CDR3, the DNA is TGTGCCAGCAGCGTAGTGGCAGGTTCCTATGGCTACACCTTC. This translates into CASSVVAGSYGYTF.

This clone was seen a handful of times. CDR3 loop: CASSDRVEYNEQFF. The CDR3 DNA reads as TGTGCCAGCAGCGACAGGGTTGAATACAATGAGCAGTTCTTC. V usage is TRBV18 and J usage is TRBJ2-1, with 7 bases aligning to TRBD1. CDR3 length: 14 residues. Trimming removed 8 bases from V and 4 bases from J; junction bases left unmatched: 8. CDR1 is KGHSH, CDR2 LQKENI, per germline.

This clone was seen just once. The chain recombines TRBV27 with TRBJ2-3; D call uncertain. Germline CDR1 MNHEY, CDR2 SMNVEV (reference sequence). This CDR3 is built from 14 residues. Trimming took 5 bases from V and 1 from J, leaving 10 bases between them. CDR3 nucleotides: TGTGCCAGCAGTCCCCAGTATGGCACAGATACGCAGTATTTT. This sequence encodes CASSPQYGTDTQYF.

The chain links TRBV7-9 to TRBJ2-7; TRBD1 matches 10 bases. CDR3 length equals 14 residues. Germline assignment: CDR1 SEHNR and CDR2 FQNEAQ (reference sequence). The J segment lost 4 bases and the V segment lost 6 bases, leaving 6 bases of the junction unmatched. CDR3 DNA: TGTGCCAGCAGTCCGGACAGGGGGAGATACGAGCAGTACTTC. As protein: CASSPDRGRYEQYF.

A few counts support this clone. The chain joins TRBV9 to TRBJ2-7; D might be TRBD2 (6 bases). Deletions cut 3 bases from V and 1 base from J, with 11 bases between. The CDR3 length is 14 residues. From germline, CDR1 is SGDLS and CDR2 YYNGEE. This chain's CDR3 is CASSAHSGSYEQYF. For the CDR3, the DNA is TGTGCCAGCAGCGCCCATAGCGGATCCTACGAGCAGTACTTC.

In its sample, this clone was seen a few times. The chain links TRBV11-2 to TRBJ2-7; 9 positions match TRBD2. Germline CDR1 SGHAT, CDR2 FQNNGV. The J segment lost 5 bases and the V segment lost 3 bases, leaving 8 bases of the junction unmatched. The CDR3 is 15 residues long. For the CDR3, the DNA is TGTGCCAGCAGCTTGGACTATAGCGGGAGCCACGAGCAGTACTTC. Translated, it gives CASSLDYSGSHEQYF.